This T cell receptor (beta chain) originates from a study of cytomegalovirus exposure and HLA in healthy donors. Study overall: Within an early data release were around 87 million unique TCRs drawn from HLA-typed donors. Overall study results and limits: Cytomegalovirus-associated status was assigned to 164 TCR beta chains. Presence/absence analyses supposed approximately even sequencing depth among donors.

In this sample, this clone turned up once. Antigen: not known. The PCR had 60 Vbeta and 13 Jbeta primers. The table came from immunoSEQ multiplex PCR; TCRdb's copy has only in-frame clones and leaves some out. The sample contains 99,000 or so clones, 75% to 90% of which appear only once. The receptor was derived from a man aged 25-40 years in good health and CMV-seropositive. The sample comprised PBMCs.

CDR3 amino acids: CASSLFETSGGFYEQYF. The CDR3, as DNA: TGTGCCAGCAGTTTATTCGAGACTAGCGGGGGGTTCTACGAGCAGTACTTC. The chain links TRBV28 to TRBJ2-5; 13 bases match TRBD2. The end of the DNA is better explained by TRBJ2-7, so the J call may be wrong. From germline, CDR1 is MDHEN and CDR2 SYDVKM. The CDR3 contains 17 residues.